This paragraph covers one T cell receptor beta chain sequence. Antigen: not known. Measured with immunoSEQ multiplex PCR; TCRdb has only the in-frame clones, and not every one. The table includes 30,000 to 45,000 clones, roughly four fifths detected once. CDR3 length: 14 residues. These data are taken from a study of OX40 agonist ivuxolimab in advanced cancers. General study points: Among T cells, CD8+ cells averaged more expanded clones than CD4+ cells.

The sample here was CD4+ or CD8+ T cells sorted from blood, taken in a trial of the OX40 agonist ivuxolimab. The source of this sequence is an adult with an advanced solid tumor such as melanoma, head and neck, liver or kidney cancer. This chain joins TRBV12-2 and TRBJ2-5. TRBV12-2 constitutes a pseudogene. This CDR3 is CASRLGDDQETQYF. The DNA for the CDR3 is TGTGCAAGTCGCTTGGGGGACGACCAAGAGACCCAGTACTTC.